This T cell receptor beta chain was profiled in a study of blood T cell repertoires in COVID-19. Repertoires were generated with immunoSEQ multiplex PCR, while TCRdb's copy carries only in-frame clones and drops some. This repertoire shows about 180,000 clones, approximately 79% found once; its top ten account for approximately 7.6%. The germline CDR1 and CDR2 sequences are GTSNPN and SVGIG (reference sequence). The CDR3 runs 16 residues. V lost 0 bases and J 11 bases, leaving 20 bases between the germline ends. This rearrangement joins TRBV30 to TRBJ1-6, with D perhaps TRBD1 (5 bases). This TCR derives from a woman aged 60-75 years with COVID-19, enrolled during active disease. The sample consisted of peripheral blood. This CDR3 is CAWSVADPRIGAPLHF. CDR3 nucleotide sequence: TGTGCCTGGAGTGTAGCAGACCCTAGGATAGGGGCACCCCTCCACTTT.